The text below deals with one TCR beta chain. The antigen remains undetermined. This sample was taken from a study of CD8+ T cells in alopecia areata. V gave up 6 bases and J gave up 1 base; unmatched junction bases: 5. The length of the CDR3 is 14 residues. CDR1 and CDR2 from the germline V gene are SGHTA and FQGNSA. Regarding treatment: oral pan-JAK inhibitor, 5-10 mg twice daily. It was cDNA, reverse transcribed from extracted RNA, that served as the sequencing template. TCRdb keeps only in-frame clones here, not all; method: immunoSEQ multiplex PCR. The repertoire includes approximately 180,000 clones, less than 70% of them detected once, and more than 10% sits in the top ten. Overall study results and limits: Because of a solitary nonresponder, the connection of baseline CD8+ expansion to response stays uncertain. Scalp and blood samples kept many expanded lesional clones throughout tofacitinib.

The specimen comprised CD8+ T cells sorted from blood, sampled at week 24, from a patient treated with tofacitinib. The chain is built from TRBV7-2 and TRBJ1-1; TRBD1 aligns across 7 bases. The TCR comes from a human donor with alopecia areata. The CDR3, as DNA: TGTGCCAGCAGACTCAACAGGGGGAACACTGAAGCTTTCTTT. Its protein is CASRLNRGNTEAFF.